The 26 T cell receptor beta chains below come from one sample, sequenced in a study of monozygotic twins with inflammatory bowel disease. Using the 5' RACE reads, TCRdb records one entry per CDR3 protein without DNA. The table lists 150,000 to 200,000 distinct CDR3 sequences. The sequenced sample consisted of blood. The source is a human donor with ulcerative colitis or Crohn's disease, or a healthy co-twin of an affected twin (not recorded which).

The V call is TRBV6-1, the J call TRBJ1-2; TCRdb's assignment of TRBD1 cannot be checked, as there is no DNA. CDR3 length: 15 amino acids. Germline lookup yields CDR1 MNHNS and CDR2 SASEGT. CDR3 in amino acids: CASTASRGRNYGYTF.

CDR3 loop: CASSSKTGENTGELFF. This chain links TRBV5-1 with TRBJ2-2; the TCRdb D gene call, TRBD1, has no DNA to confirm it. This CDR3 has 16 residues. In germline, CDR1 is SGHRS, CDR2 YFSETQ.

V usage is TRBV29-1 and J usage is TRBJ1-2. Germline V CDR1 and CDR2: SQVTM, ANQGSEA. This CDR3 is built from 13 residues. CDR3 region: CSVESYNQDGYTF.

The rearrangement links TRBV7-3 to TRBJ2-7; the TCRdb D gene call, TRBD1, has no DNA to confirm it. The CDR3 extends over 15 amino acids. Germline CDR1 reads SGHTA; CDR2 reads FQGTGA. CDR3 region: CASSLQGGTGYEQYF.

J is TRBJ1-1 and V is TRBV29-1; TCRdb indicates TRBD1, and absent DNA this call remains unverified. This CDR3 spans 16 amino acids. Germline V gene sequence: CDR1 SQVTM, CDR2 ANQGSEA. The CDR3 here is CSVGGLGVGRNTEAFF. The whole variable domain, remainder taken from reference TRBV29-1 and TRBJ1-1, is SAVISQKPSRDICQRGTSLTIQCQVDSQVTMMFWYRQQPGQSLTLIATANQGSEATYESGFVIDKFPISRPNLTFSTLTVSNMSPEDSSIYLCSVGGLGVGRNTEAFFGQGTRLTVV.

The rearrangement links TRBV29-1 to TRBJ2-1; TCRdb picks TRBD2, but there is no DNA to check that call. Germline CDR1 reads SQVTM; CDR2 reads ANQGSEA. The CDR3 is made up of 15 amino acids. The CDR3 protein is CSVEGSSGRESEQFF.

The rearrangement links TRBV3-1 to TRBJ1-5. CDR1 is LGHDT and CDR2 is YNNKEL in the germline V gene (reference sequence). The CDR3 is made up of 15 amino acids. The CDR3 loop is CASSPSSPSNQPQHF.

The gene calls are TRBV30 and TRBJ1-1; TCRdb proposes TRBD1, but this gene call is untestable without DNA. CDR3 length: 13 residues. The germline V gene has CDR1 GTSNPN and CDR2 SVGIG (reference sequence). CDR3 residues: CAWSNTGAAEAFF.

This sequence joins TRBV6-4 and TRBJ2-2; no DNA is available, so the TRBD1 call from TCRdb remains unchecked. Germline V gene sequence: CDR1 MRHNA, CDR2 SNTAGT. The CDR3 has 14 amino acids. This CDR3 reads CASSQTGEAGELFF.

The chain couples TRBV5-4 to TRBJ2-1; the D call of TRBD2 rests on TCRdb alone, since no DNA is present to check it. CDR1 SGHNT and CDR2 YYREEE come from the germline V gene (reference sequence). This CDR3 comprises 15 residues. The CDR3 region is CASSFSTGTYNEQFF.

The chain has TRBV3-1 and TRBJ1-2; TCRdb's D call, TRBD1, is unchecked because there is no DNA. This CDR3 is built from 15 residues. Per germline, CDR1 LGHDT and CDR2 YNNKEL (reference sequence). The CDR3 loop reads CASSQDRWGRNGYTF.

The V gene is TRBV6-1, the J gene TRBJ2-6. The CDR3 spans 15 residues. Germline CDR1 is MNHNS and CDR2 is SASEGT. CDR3 in amino acids: CASSVTRSGANVLTF.

The V call is TRBV27, the J call TRBJ1-1; TCRdb proposes TRBD1, but this gene call is untestable without DNA. The CDR3 spans 15 residues. The germline CDR1 and CDR2 sequences are MNHEY and SMNVEV (reference sequence). CDR3: CASSVLYPGSTEAFF.

The chain has TRBV18 and TRBJ1-2. Germline V gene sequence: CDR1 KGHSH, CDR2 LQKENI. The CDR3 loop spans 13 amino acids. The CDR3 region is CASSPDSNYGYTF.

This sequence joins TRBV6-5 and TRBJ1-2; TCRdb designates TRBD1, a call that cannot be tested without DNA. The CDR3 covers 14 residues. CDR1 and CDR2 from the germline V gene are MNHEY and SVGAGI. This CDR3 reads CASSSDRVSYGYTF.

This sequence joins TRBV20-1 and TRBJ2-5; TCRdb calls TRBD2, which cannot be checked without DNA. The CDR3 is made up of 15 amino acids. Germline assignment: CDR1 DFQATT and CDR2 SNEGSKA (reference sequence). CDR3 in amino acids: CSARVRTLAEETQYF.

The chain recombines TRBV6-1 with TRBJ1-1; there is no DNA to check the TCRdb D call of TRBD1. The CDR3 consists of 13 residues. Germline values: CDR1 MNHNS, CDR2 SASEGT. CDR3: CASSMGVNTEAFF.

The CDR3 protein is CASSFGGSGTEAFF. The rearrangement uses TRBV7-6 and TRBJ1-1; as DNA is missing, the TRBD1 call by TCRdb cannot be tested. The CDR3 covers 14 residues. Germline CDR1 SGHVS, CDR2 FNYEAQ.

The V gene is TRBV3-1, the J gene TRBJ1-1; TCRdb selects TRBD1, and the lack of DNA leaves this call unchecked. CDR1 is LGHDT, CDR2 YNNKEL, per germline (reference sequence). The CDR3 has 14 amino acids. The CDR3 protein is CASTLGAGPPEAFF. The variable domain in full, with the rest retrieved from reference TRBV3-1 and TRBJ1-1, is DTAVSQTPKYLVTQMGNDKSIKCEQNLGHDTMYWYKQDSKKFLKIMFSYNNKELIINETVPNRFSPKSPDKAHLNLHINSLELGDSAVYFCASTLGAGPPEAFFGQGTRLTVV.

The chain couples TRBV5-1 to TRBJ2-7. Germline V gene data show CDR1 as SGHRS and CDR2 as YFSETQ. This CDR3 is 13 amino acids long. This CDR3 reads CASSLYTSYEQYF.

The rearrangement joins TRBV6-1 to TRBJ2-5. The CDR3 is made up of 13 amino acids. The germline V gene has CDR1 MNHNS and CDR2 SASEGT. CDR3 sequence: CASSERWIETQYF.

J is TRBJ2-4 and V is TRBV7-2; TCRdb's D call, TRBD1, is unchecked because there is no DNA. This CDR3 spans 13 amino acids. Germline V gene data show CDR1 as SGHTA and CDR2 as FQGNSA. CDR3: CASSSKDRDMQYF.

This chain uses TRBV7-3 with TRBJ2-3; TCRdb's D gene call, TRBD2, goes unchecked for lack of DNA. The germline CDR1 and CDR2 sequences are SGHTA and FQGTGA. CDR3 length equals 19 residues. The CDR3 reads CASSLTPPVAGPSTDTQYF.

The chain combines TRBV24-1 with TRBJ2-2; the D call from TCRdb, TRBD1, cannot be confirmed without DNA. This CDR3 is built from 16 residues. The germline V gene has CDR1 KGHDR and CDR2 SFDVKD. CDR3 protein: CATSDLGATNTGELFF.

The gene calls are TRBV19 and TRBJ2-7; TCRdb indicates TRBD2, and absent DNA this call remains unverified. Germline lookup yields CDR1 LNHDA and CDR2 SQIVND (reference sequence). There are 14 residues in the CDR3. The CDR3 here is CACKEGLGSVEQYF.

The chain carries TRBV7-2 and TRBJ1-2; there is no DNA to check the TCRdb D call of TRBD1. The CDR3 consists of 13 residues. Germline CDR1 reads SGHTA; CDR2 reads FQGNSA. CDR3 sequence: CASSSNRAYGYTF.